This T cell receptor beta chain stems from a study of blood T cell repertoires in COVID-19. Produced via immunoSEQ multiplex PCR; TCRdb's table is partial and in-frame only. Altogether 35,000 to 50,000 clones are present, over 70% being singletons, with the ten largest covering about 22%. The CDR3 contains 15 residues. J was trimmed by 5 bases and V by 4 bases; bases with no gene match: 9. The germline CDR1 and CDR2 sequences are KGHDR and SFDVKD. This TCR was sampled from an older woman with acute or convalescent COVID-19. The material sequenced was peripheral blood. This rearrangement joins TRBV24-1 to TRBJ2-7; 8 positions match TRBD1. Here the CDR3 reads CATSEPGQDQHEQYF. The CDR3 DNA reads TGTGCCACCAGTGAGCCGGGACAGGATCAACACGAGCAGTACTTC.